This T cell receptor (beta chain) was profiled in a study of blood T cell repertoires in COVID-19. Germline V gives CDR1 KGHSH, CDR2 LQKENI. This CDR3 comprises 15 residues. J lost 3 bases, V lost 0 bases, and 5 bases had no gene match. Profiled with immunoSEQ multiplex PCR; TCRdb holds only in-frame clones, not every one. The table records 70,000 to 80,000 clones, about 90% of them present only once. This TCR derives from a human donor in a cohort sampled during active COVID-19. The chain recombines TRBV18 with TRBJ2-7, with TRBD2 matching 7 bases. Sequencing used peripheral blood. CDR3 amino acids: CASSPPGGERYEQYF. CDR3 nucleotides: TGTGCCAGCTCACCACCGGGGGGGGAACGCTACGAGCAGTACTTC.